This T cell receptor beta chain stems from a study of blood T cell repertoires in COVID-19. Study at large: Both acute and convalescent COVID-19 samples were obtained from the United States, Italy and Spain. Nucleic acid was either cDNA or gDNA, and it came from T cells, B-cell-depleted T cells, or PBMCs.

This clone occurred once. Methods used by the authors: Reference gene primer amplification gave nucleated cell count estimates. Only in-frame clones appear in the TCRdb table, and some are missing; sequencing was by immunoSEQ multiplex PCR. The V and J calls and the clone size are those of that table, but D and trimming were determined from the DNA. This table holds about 110,000 clones, over 60% found once. What was sequenced was peripheral blood. This sequence originates from a woman of 80 years or more with acute or convalescent COVID-19.

The CDR3 sequence is CASSERQGEHTQYF. In DNA, the CDR3 is TGTGCCAGCAGTGAAAGGCAGGGGGAGCATACGCAGTATTTT. The rearrangement uses TRBV2 and TRBJ2-3; TRBD1 aligns across 7 bases. CDR1 and CDR2 from the germline V gene are SNHLY and FYNNEI. This CDR3 spans 14 amino acids. The V segment lost 2 bases and the J segment 7 bases; nucleotides outside the gene matches: 6.